Following are 14 T cell receptor beta chains from one sample sequenced in a study of T cells in Graves' hyperthyroidism and ophthalmopathy. There were TCR beta CDR3 regions amplified from RNA transcripts. The study used the HTBI primer set for a first-round RT-PCR of the TCR CDR3. TCRdb re-analysed the multiplex PCR reads in MiXCR, keeping a single row per CDR3 protein. The sample shows approximately 600,000 distinct CDR3 sequences, 14% of them seen only once. Material: blood. All receptors come from a woman aged 18-30 years with Graves' ophthalmopathy.

This clonotype occurred many times. This chain links TRBV18 with TRBJ1-2; D gene uncertain. The V end was cut by 6 bases, the J end by 4 bases, with 12 bases between. The CDR3 is made up of 13 amino acids. The germline V gene encodes CDR1 KGHSH and CDR2 LQKENI. The CDR3 loop reads CASSLEAVYGYTF. The CDR3 region has the DNA TGTGCCAGCTCCCTAGAGGCGGTCTATGGCTACACCTTC.

This clonotype was counted only a few times. The rearrangement joins TRBV6-1 to TRBJ2-1; 9 nucleotides match TRBD2. The CDR3 length is 15 residues. Trimming removed 6 bases from V and 6 bases from J; junction bases left unmatched: 9. Germline CDR1 MNHNS, CDR2 SASEGT. The DNA for the CDR3 is TGTGCCAGCAGCCCCACTAGCGGGCCTCGCAATGAGCAGTTCTTC. Translated, it gives CASSPTSGPRNEQFF.

This clonotype was found a few times. The chain couples TRBV19 to TRBJ2-7; 7 nucleotides line up with TRBD2. The CDR3 totals 14 residues. Trimming removed 1 base from V and 1 base from J; junction bases left unmatched: 1. Germline CDR1 reads LNHDA; CDR2 reads SQIVND (reference sequence). Here the CDR3 reads CASSIAGGSYEQYF. For the CDR3, the DNA is TGTGCCAGTAGTATAGCGGGGGGATCCTACGAGCAGTACTTC.

This clonotype has a count of ten or more. The rearrangement links TRBV12-3 or TRBV12-4 to TRBJ2-1; D remains ambiguous. V lost 4 bases and J 8 bases, leaving 9 bases between the germline ends. CDR3 size: 12 residues. CDR3 protein: CASSSDIYEQFF. Here the CDR3 DNA reads TGTGCCAGCAGTTCCGACATCTATGAGCAGTTCTTC.

This clonotype was counted ten times or more. V is TRBV7-3 and J is TRBJ2-3, with 10 bases lining up with TRBD2. This CDR3 has 18 residues. Trimming cost V 5 bases and J 3 bases; bases outside gene matches: 14. Germline CDR1 and CDR2: SGHTA and FQGTGA. CDR3 loop: CASSPRGSGRSGTDTQYF. CDR3 in DNA: TGTGCCAGCAGCCCCCGTGGTAGCGGGAGGAGTGGAACAGATACGCAGTATTTT.

In this sample, this clonotype turned up a few times. The genes are TRBV20-1 and TRBJ1-6; possible D gene TRBD1, 5 bases. V was trimmed by 7 bases and J by 7 bases, leaving 17 bases between them. Germline loops: CDR1 DFQATT, CDR2 SNEGSKA (reference sequence). The CDR3 runs to 14 residues. The CDR3 protein is CSVGLGLINSPLHF. The CDR3 DNA sequence: TGCAGTGTAGGCTTGGGACTCATAAATTCACCCCTCCACTTT.

This clonotype was seen more than once but under ten times. The rearrangement uses TRBV24-1 and TRBJ2-3, with 8 bases fitting TRBD1. The CDR3 sequence is 17 residues long. CDR1 is KGHDR, CDR2 SFDVKD, per germline. Losses at the gene ends were 4 bases for V and 0 bases for J; bases not matched to a gene: 8. The CDR3 protein is CATSDPGTGPSTDTQYF. In DNA, the CDR3 is TGTGCCACCAGTGACCCCGGGACAGGTCCTAGCACAGATACGCAGTATTTT.

This clonotype was seen repeatedly, ten times or more. This rearrangement joins TRBV11-1 to TRBJ2-7; D possibly corresponds to TRBD1 (7 bases). The CDR3 contains 14 residues. Trimming shortened V by 5 bases and J by 3 bases, and 14 bases separated the two germline ends. Germline-derived CDR1 and CDR2 are SGHAT and FQDESV (reference sequence). CDR3 sequence (DNA): TGTGCCAGCAGCGACGGGACAGCGGGCTACGAGCAGTACTTC. Translated, it gives CASSDGTAGYEQYF.

V and J are TRBV11-3 and TRBJ1-5; D is unclear. There are 18 residues in the CDR3. V dropped 8 bases and J dropped 1 base, with 24 bases sitting between them. The V gene's germline CDR1 is SGHNT and CDR2 YENEEA. As DNA, the CDR3 is TGTGCCAGCCTCCAGGCCGTTAAATTGCGCTTGAGCAATCAGCCCCAGCATTTT. This sequence encodes CASLQAVKLRLSNQPQHF.

J is TRBJ2-2 and V is TRBV7-6, with D hard to call. In germline, CDR1 is SGHVS, CDR2 FNYEAQ. The CDR3 consists of 17 residues. Trimming cost V 3 bases and J 2 bases, with 16 bases left between them. CDR3 in amino acids: CASSFGGLFINTGELFF. In DNA, the CDR3 is TGTGCCAGCAGCTTCGGCGGCCTCTTCATTAACACCGGGGAGCTGTTTTTT. Using reference TRBV7-6 and TRBJ2-2 for the parts outside the CDR3, the full variable domain is GAGVSQSPRYKVTKRGQDVALRCDPISGHVSLYWYRQALGQGPEFLTYFNYEAQQDKSGLPNDRFSAERPEGSISTLTIQRTEQRDSAMYRCASSFGGLFINTGELFFGEGSRLTVL.

This clonotype appeared many times. The rearrangement links TRBV19 to TRBJ1-5; a possible D gene is TRBD1 (5 bases). V lost 10 bases to trimming and J lost 3 bases, with 16 bases between them. The CDR3 has 14 amino acids. The germline gives CDR1 LNHDA, CDR2 SQIVND (reference sequence). Written as DNA, the CDR3 is TGTGCCACCTCCGGGACCGAGCTCAATCAGCCCCAGCATTTT. Protein product: CATSGTELNQPQHF.

The gene calls are TRBV7-8 and TRBJ1-4, with D maybe TRBD1 (6 bases). The CDR3 is made up of 15 amino acids. CDR1 and CDR2 from the germline V gene are SGHVS and FQNEAQ. V lost 5 bases, J lost 4 bases, and 14 bases lay in between. The CDR3, as DNA: TGTGCCAGCAGCCTGGGAGAGGGGGTTAATGAAAAACTGTTTTTT. Translated, it gives CASSLGEGVNEKLFF.

In its sample, this clonotype was seen many times. The V and J genes are TRBV3-1 and TRBJ1-4; 7 bases line up with TRBD1. Per germline, CDR1 LGHDT and CDR2 YNNKEL (reference sequence). The CDR3 consists of 16 residues. V was clipped by 4 bases and J by 5 bases; unmatched bases: 10. The CDR3 nucleotides read TGTGCCAGCAGCCCGTCCCGGGACAGCAAAAATGAAAAACTGTTTTTT. Protein: CASSPSRDSKNEKLFF. Full variable domain (remainder filled in from reference TRBV3-1 and TRBJ1-4): DTAVSQTPKYLVTQMGNDKSIKCEQNLGHDTMYWYKQDSKKFLKIMFSYNNKELIINETVPNRFSPKSPDKAHLNLHINSLELGDSAVYFCASSPSRDSKNEKLFFGSGTQLSVL.

This chain joins TRBV7-9 and TRBJ2-7, with 14 bases identical to TRBD2. In germline, CDR1 is SEHNR, CDR2 FQNEAQ (reference sequence). Trimming removed 3 bases from V and 3 bases from J; junction bases left unmatched: 7. This CDR3 has 17 residues. The CDR3 region is CASSLPGLAGAYYEQYF. CDR3 nucleotide sequence: TGTGCCAGCAGCTTGCCGGGACTAGCGGGAGCTTACTACGAGCAGTACTTC.